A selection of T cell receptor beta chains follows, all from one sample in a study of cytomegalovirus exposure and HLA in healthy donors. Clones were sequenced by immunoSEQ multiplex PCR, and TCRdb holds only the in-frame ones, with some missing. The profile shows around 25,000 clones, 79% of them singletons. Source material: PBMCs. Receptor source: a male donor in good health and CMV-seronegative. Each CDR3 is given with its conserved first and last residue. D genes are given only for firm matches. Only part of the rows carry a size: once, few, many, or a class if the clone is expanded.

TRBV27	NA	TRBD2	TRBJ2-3	TGTGCCAGCAGTTTTCTAGCGGGAGTGACAGGTACGCAGTATTTT	CASSFLAGVTGTQYF
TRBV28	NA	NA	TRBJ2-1	TGTGCCAGCAGCCCGGTCGGGGGAGGGGGTGAGCAGTTCTTC	CASSPVGGGGEQFF
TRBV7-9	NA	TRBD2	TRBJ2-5	TGTGCCAGCAGCTTAGGACTAGCGGGGGGGCCAGAGACCCAGTACTTC	CASSLGLAGGPETQYF
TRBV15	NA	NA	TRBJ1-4	TGTGCCACCAGCAGAGAAGACAGCCCTAATGAAAAACTGTTTTTT	CATSREDSPNEKLFF
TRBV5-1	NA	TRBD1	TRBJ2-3	TGCGCCAGCAGCTTGAACACCGGGACAGGGCTCACAGATACGCAGTATTTT	CASSLNTGTGLTDTQYF
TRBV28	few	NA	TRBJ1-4	TGTGCCAGCACTCGAGGGAGTGGGCGGACTGAAAAACTGTTTTTT	CASTRGSGRTEKLFF
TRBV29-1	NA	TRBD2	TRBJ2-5	TGCAGCGTTGGGGGACTAGGGGGAGAGACCCAGTACTTC	CSVGGLGGETQYF
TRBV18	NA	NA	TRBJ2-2	TGTGCCAGCTCACCACCGGGACAAAGCCTTAACACCGGGGAGCTGTTTTTT	CASSPPGQSLNTGELFF
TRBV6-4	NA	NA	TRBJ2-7	TGTGCCAGCAGTGGAGCCTACGAGCAGTACTTC	CASSGAYEQYF
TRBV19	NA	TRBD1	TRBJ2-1	TGTGCCAGTAGCATAGACCTTTACAGGGGGTCCTACAATGAGCAGTTCTTC	CASSIDLYRGSYNEQFF
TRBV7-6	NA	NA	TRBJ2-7	TGTGCCAGCAGCTTAGGGACAGAAGCCTACGAGCAGTACTTC	CASSLGTEAYEQYF
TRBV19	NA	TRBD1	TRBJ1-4	TGTGCCAGTAGTATGGACAGGGCGGGAAAACTGTTTTTT	CASSMDRAGKLFF
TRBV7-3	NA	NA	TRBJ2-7	TGTGCCAGCAGCCTTAGTGTCGTCGAGCAGTACTTC	CASSLSVVEQYF
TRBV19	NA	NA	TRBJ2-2	TGTGCCAGTAGTATAGAGGACAGTAACACCGGGGAGCTGTTTTTT	CASSIEDSNTGELFF
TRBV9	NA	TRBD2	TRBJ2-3	TGTGCCAGCAGCGCGTCGCTAGCGGCCGGGACAGATACGCAGTATTTT	CASSASLAAGTDTQYF
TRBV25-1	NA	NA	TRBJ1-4	TGTGCTTCGGGGTTCTCGGCAACTAATGAAAAACTGTTTTTT	CASGFSATNEKLFF
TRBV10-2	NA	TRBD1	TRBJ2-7	TGCGCCAGCAGTGAATGGGACAGTACCTACGAGCAGTACTTC	CASSEWDSTYEQYF
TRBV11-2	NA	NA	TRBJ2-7	TGTGCCAGCAGTTACAGTGACCCCTACGAGCAGTACTTC	CASSYSDPYEQYF
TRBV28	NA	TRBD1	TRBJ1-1	TGTGCCAGCAGCCTCGACAGGGCTGTCCCTGAAGCTTTCTTT	CASSLDRAVPEAFF
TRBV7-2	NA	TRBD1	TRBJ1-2	TGTGCCAGCAGCCTAAATTACGGGACAGGCGATGGCTACACCTTC	CASSLNYGTGDGYTF
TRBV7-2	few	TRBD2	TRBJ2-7	TGTGCCAGCAGCCCAGCTAGCGGGCGCTCCTACGAGCAGTACTTC	CASSPASGRSYEQYF
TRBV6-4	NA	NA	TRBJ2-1	TGTGCCAGCAGTGACTCGGAGACCAATGAGCAGTTCTTC	CASSDSETNEQFF
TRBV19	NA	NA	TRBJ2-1	TGTGCCAGTAGTACCTACGGGAGTAGCTCCTACAATGAGCAGTTCTTC	CASSTYGSSSYNEQFF
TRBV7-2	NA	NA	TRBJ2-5	TGTGCCAGCAGCCGGGGGTTCCAAGAGACCCAGTACTTC	CASSRGFQETQYF
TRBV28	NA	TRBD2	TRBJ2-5	TGTGCCAGCAGTGTAGCGGGGGTACAAGAGACCCAGTACTTC	CASSVAGVQETQYF
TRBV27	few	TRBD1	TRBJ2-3	TGTGCCAGCAGTTTGGCAGGGGGCATCACAGATACGCAGTATTTT	CASSLAGGITDTQYF
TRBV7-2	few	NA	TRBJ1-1	TGTGCCAGCAGCTTAGGACAGACTTTCACTGAAGCTTTCTTT	CASSLGQTFTEAFF
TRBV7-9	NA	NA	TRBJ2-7	TGTGCCAGCAGCACAGTCGACAGTTCCTACGAGCAGTACTTC	CASSTVDSSYEQYF